This T cell receptor (beta chain) came from a study of T cells in Graves' hyperthyroidism and ophthalmopathy. V shed 6 bases and J 8 bases; nucleotides not matched to a gene: 14. Per the germline V gene, CDR1 is DFQATT and CDR2 is SNEGSKA (reference sequence). The CDR3 totals 15 residues. Using RNA transcripts as the source, TCR beta CDR3 regions were amplified. First-round RT-PCR targeting the TCR CDR3 was performed with the HTBI primer set. MiXCR, run by TCRdb on the multiplex PCR reads, gives a single entry per CDR3 protein. The sample includes over 200,000 distinct CDR3 sequences, 17% of them seen just once. This clonotype was detected many times.

The sequenced sample was blood. The V and J genes are TRBV20-1 and TRBJ2-1, with 9 bases that match TRBD1. This TCR derives from a middle-aged man with Graves' hyperthyroidism. Here the CDR3 DNA reads TGCAGTGCAACCCTTCGGGACAGGGCTAAGGATGAGCAGTTCTTC. This gives the protein CSATLRDRAKDEQFF.